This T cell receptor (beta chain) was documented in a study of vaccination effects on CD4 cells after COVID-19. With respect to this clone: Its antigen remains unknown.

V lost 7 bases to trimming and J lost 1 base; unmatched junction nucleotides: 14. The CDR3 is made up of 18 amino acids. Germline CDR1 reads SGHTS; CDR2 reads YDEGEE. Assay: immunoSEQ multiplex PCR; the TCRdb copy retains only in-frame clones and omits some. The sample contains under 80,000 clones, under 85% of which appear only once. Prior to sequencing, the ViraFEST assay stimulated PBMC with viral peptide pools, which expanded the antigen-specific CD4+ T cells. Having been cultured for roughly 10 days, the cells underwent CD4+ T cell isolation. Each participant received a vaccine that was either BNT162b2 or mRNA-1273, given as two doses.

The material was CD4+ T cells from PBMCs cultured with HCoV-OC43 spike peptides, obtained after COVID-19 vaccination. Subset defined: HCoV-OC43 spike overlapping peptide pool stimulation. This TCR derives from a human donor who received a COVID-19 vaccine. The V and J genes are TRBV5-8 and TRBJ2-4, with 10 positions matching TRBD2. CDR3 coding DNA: TGTGCCAGCCCGGTTGGACTAGCGGTCTTTGTGGCCAAAAACATTCAGTACTTC. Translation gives CASPVGLAVFVAKNIQYF. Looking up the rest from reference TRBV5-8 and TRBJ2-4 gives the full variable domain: EAGVTQSPTHLIKTRGQQATLRCSPISGHTSVYWYQQALGLGLQFLLWYDEGEERNRGNFPPRFSGRQFPNYSSELNVNALELEDSALYLCASPVGLAVFVAKNIQYFGAGTRLSVL.